This T cell receptor (beta chain) appears in the sequencing data of a study of cytotoxic CD8 clonotypes in ibrutinib-treated CLL listed by TCRdb under 2021. For context, the study as a whole: The cohort included about 15 treatment-naive and 11 relapsed/refractory patients; some 18 were IGHV unmutated. Responses were partial in about 25 patients and complete in 2; after median 68 months follow-up, about 15 stayed in remission and approximately twelve progressed. Samples at response were collected after a median of roughly twelve months of treatment, with a range of roughly 6 to 40 months. An average of around 250,000 productive templates and 94,082 productive rearrangements was obtained per sample. Of the roughly 86 participants in the trial, roughly 25 had longitudinal samples available. Cryopreserved peripheral blood mononuclear cells were collected before treatment, at response, and at either disease progression or sustained remission. The study at large found these results: Public clonotypes were rare and either contracted or stayed stable during treatment, and the rise in clonality at ibrutinib response reflected the expansion of private clonotypes. Lymph node repertoires were not examined, and the timing of sampling was not matched between patients in sustained remission and those whose disease progressed. Clonality increased at ibrutinib response, stayed stable in sustained remission, and fell back toward baseline at progression. Baseline clonality was found to be higher than that of age-matched healthy donors and was strongly correlated with circulating CD8+ T-cell counts.

Based on the germline V gene (reference sequence), the CDR1 and CDR2 sequences are SGHNT and YYREEE. Inclusive of the bounding cysteine and phenylalanine, the CDR3 is 17 residues long. Of the read, only the CDR3 DNA is kept; its 51 bases are in frame from base 1. The V end gives up 4 bases and the J end 4 bases, leaving 12 bases in the junction not matched to a gene. Each clonotype received, on average, around 10x coverage in deep resolution sequencing performed on a MiSeq, where the target depth lay between 1 in 1 million and 1 in 200,000 T cells. The immunoSEQ hsTCRB Kit was used to generate the TCR beta libraries. The published analysis was carried out like this. ImmunoSEQ Data Assistant and ImmunoSEQ Analyzer were used for data analysis, and V, D and J genes were assigned according to IMGT definitions. Clonality, with values ranging from 0 to 1, was calculated as one minus the normalized Shannon entropy of productive rearrangement frequencies. Only overrepresented clonotypes making up at least 0.05% of each patient's repertoire were included in the public clonotype analysis. Repertoires from some 13 age-matched healthy donors in immuneACCESS were used as clonality controls. TCRdb carries this immuneACCESS record with in-frame sequences only. Its versions omit some clonotypes, under half of them owing to an unresolved V gene in the studies checked, with the rest unexplained. The V and J calls and the clone size are those of that table, but D and trimming were determined from the DNA. This sample comprises fewer than 100,000 clones, roughly 84% of them detected only once. The top ten clonotypes cover roughly 5.4% of the sample.

For TCR beta library preparation, 1.5 to 2 micrograms of genomic DNA was extracted from cryopreserved PBMCs. High-throughput TCR beta sequencing was performed on longitudinal blood samples from CLL patients receiving ibrutinib monotherapy. The patients took part in an open-label, single-center phase 2 trial of ibrutinib monotherapy. As for this clone: Its cognate antigen has yet to be identified. No much larger clone exists at a distance of one base, and base qualities are not known.

Here the chain combines TRBV5-4 and TRBJ2-3; 10 bases in between match TRBD2. The sequencing here drew on PBMCs, taken before ibrutinib treatment. This receptor was obtained from a human donor with chronic lymphocytic leukemia. Here is the DNA: TGTGCCAGCAGCCGAAGCCCACTAGCGGGAAGGGCAGATACGCAGTATTTT. It translates as CASSRSPLAGRADTQYF. Joined to the reference TRBV5-4 and TRBJ2-3 proteins, this CDR3 gives the full variable domain: ETGVTQSPTHLIKTRGQQVTLRCSSQSGHNTVSWYQQALGQGPQFIFQYYREEENGRGNFPPRFSGLQFPNYSSELNVNALELDDSALYLCASSRSPLAGRADTQYFGPGTRLTVL.